This TCR beta chain was identified during a study of CD8 T cells in Susac syndrome (dated by TCRdb to the late 2010s). Notes on the research overall: Repertoire sequencing was used to test whether CD8+ T cell activation and differentiation in Susac syndrome was antigen driven.

High-throughput TCR beta sequencing profiled peripheral blood CD8+ and CD4+ T cells from healthy donors, Susac syndrome patients and multiple sclerosis patients. Healthy donors were age- and sex-matched controls. Bulk CD8+ and CD4+ T cells were purified by magnetic negative isolation, while CD8+ TEMRA cells were enriched using FACS. Blood was drawn into EDTA tubes, processed within 24 hours, and PBMCs were isolated by density gradient centrifugation. PBMCs destined for TCR sequencing were cryopreserved in liquid nitrogen and later thawed in a 37 °C water bath. A purity of at least 90% was achieved for sorted or isolated CD4+, CD8+ and CD8+ TEMRA cells. What the work shows at the level of the full study, not this receptor alone: The number of individuals in the TCR sequencing and HLA analysis was recognized as being relatively small.

RNA was extracted with the RNeasy kit and about 0.5 to 1 ug was reverse transcribed using random hexamers. The immunoSEQ multiplex PCR assay, covering 54 Vbeta and 13 Jbeta segments, was used to amplify TCR beta CDR3 regions. PCR amplification bias was corrected by using a synthetic template baseline for primer optimization and computational correction. Regarding the original processing steps: Reads were assigned to V, D and J genes according to IMGT and analyzed in immunoSEQ Analyzer, with only productive sequences retained. Clonality was calculated as one minus the Shannon entropy normalized by log2 of the number of productive unique sequences. Public and private clones were assessed among the 100 most prevalent clones of each patient and control. Clones were defined as Susac-specific when absent from the healthy and MS cohorts, from about a thousand published viral clones and from other ImmuneACCESS disease sequences. TCRdb cleaned the public reads at Q25 with fastp, built clones with MiXCR and kept in-frame beta chains. Each record represents a unique CDR3 protein, reported with the most common genes and DNA among its rows. The V and J calls follow TCRdb's processing rather than the paper's. This sample lists about 110,000 distinct CDR3 sequences; 90% to 98% were detected once. 0.096% of the sample is taken by the ten largest.

Inclusive of the bounding cysteine and phenylalanine, the CDR3 is 12 residues long. The only DNA kept is the CDR3, 36 bases in frame from the first base. The germline V gene gives CDR1 as SNHLY and CDR2 as FYNNEI. Deletion took 4 bases off V and 4 bases off J, with a span of 5 bases between the germline ends. Worth noting for this clonotype: Its antigen is unknown. Base-call qualities are not available, and no considerably larger clone is one nucleotide away.

The sequencing input was CD4+ T cells from PBMCs. The receptor chain draws on TRBV2 and TRBJ1-5, with no confidently assigned D gene. This clonotype was obtained from a human donor in good health. The sequenced DNA: TGTGCCAGCAGTGGCCTAAATCAGCCCCAGCATTTT. Translated, it reads CASSGLNQPQHF.